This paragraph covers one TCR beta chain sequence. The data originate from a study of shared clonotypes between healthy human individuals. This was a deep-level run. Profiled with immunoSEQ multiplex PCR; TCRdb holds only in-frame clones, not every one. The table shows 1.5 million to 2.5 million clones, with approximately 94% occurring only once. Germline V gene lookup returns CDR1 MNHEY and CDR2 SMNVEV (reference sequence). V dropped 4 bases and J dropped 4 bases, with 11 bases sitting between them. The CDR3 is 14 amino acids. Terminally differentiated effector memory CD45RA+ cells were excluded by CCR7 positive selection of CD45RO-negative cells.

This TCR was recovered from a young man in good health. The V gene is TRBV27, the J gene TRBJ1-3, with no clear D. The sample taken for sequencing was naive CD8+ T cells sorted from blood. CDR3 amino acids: CASSSTLGGNTIYF. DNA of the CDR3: TGTGCCAGCAGTTCAACGCTGGGAGGAAACACCATATATTTT.